This T cell receptor beta chain was obtained from a study of T cell responses to AZD1222 COVID-19 vaccine. Notes on the study in general: Repertoire sampling was restricted to post-peak T cell response timepoints. Baseline serostatus was positive in only a handful of AZD1222 recipients.

With respect to this clone: Its antigen is not identified.

CDR3 size: 12 residues. V lost 7 bases to trimming and J lost 2 bases, with 8 bases between them. Germline V CDR1 and CDR2: MNHEY, SVGAGI. Method: immunoSEQ multiplex PCR; TCRdb's copy keeps in-frame clones and lacks some. Among about 190,000 clones listed, 75% to 90% were seen once. The chain uses TRBV6-5 and TRBJ2-5; D possibly corresponds to TRBD1 (5 bases). The clonotype was recovered from an adult in good health. Sequencing was performed on peripheral blood, taken on day 0 of AZD1222 vaccination. CDR3 nucleotide sequence: TGTGCCAGCAAGACAGATCAAGAGACCCAGTACTTC. It encodes CASKTDQETQYF.